These T cell receptor beta chains were read from a single sample in a study of cytomegalovirus exposure and HLA in healthy donors. Profiling relied on immunoSEQ multiplex PCR, and the TCRdb table lists in-frame clones only, not all of them. The repertoire holds 150,000 to 250,000 clones, about four fifths seen once, with roughly 0.098% in the top ten. Specimen: PBMCs. These receptors were obtained from a boy between 2 and 10 years old in good health and CMV-seronegative. Each CDR3 is given with its conserved first and last residue. D genes are given only for firm matches. Size is omitted from some rows. Given values are once, few, many or a class for expanded clones.

d_call: NA; clone_size: NA; j_call: TRBJ2-7; v_call: TRBV6-5; cdr3_aa: CASSYGGHVYEQYF; cdr3_nt: TGTGCCAGCAGTTACGGAGGGCATGTCTACGAGCAGTACTTC
d_call: NA; clone_size: NA; j_call: TRBJ2-1; v_call: TRBV6-5; cdr3_aa: CASSYSANEQFF; cdr3_nt: TGTGCCAGCAGTTACTCGGCCAATGAGCAGTTCTTC
d_call: TRBD2; clone_size: NA; j_call: TRBJ2-3; v_call: TRBV6-6; cdr3_aa: CASSYLAGELDTQYF; cdr3_nt: TGTGCCAGCAGTTACCTAGCGGGGGAGTTGGATACGCAGTATTTT
d_call: TRBD2; clone_size: NA; j_call: TRBJ2-7; v_call: TRBV7-2; cdr3_aa: CASSLSSGGPYEQYF; cdr3_nt: TGTGCCAGCAGCTTATCTAGCGGGGGGCCCTACGAGCAGTACTTC
d_call: NA; clone_size: NA; j_call: TRBJ1-5; v_call: TRBV15; cdr3_aa: CATSRDAGRANQPQHF; cdr3_nt: TGTGCCACCAGCAGAGATGCGGGTAGGGCAAATCAGCCCCAGCATTTT
d_call: NA; clone_size: once; j_call: TRBJ2-7; v_call: TRBV29-1; cdr3_aa: CSVTLRSYEQYF; cdr3_nt: TGCAGCGTTACGCTCAGGTCCTACGAGCAGTACTTC
d_call: TRBD1; clone_size: once; j_call: TRBJ2-3; v_call: TRBV9; cdr3_aa: CASSVAQGEGTDTQYF; cdr3_nt: TGTGCCAGCAGCGTAGCACAGGGGGAAGGCACAGATACGCAGTATTTT
d_call: TRBD2; clone_size: NA; j_call: TRBJ2-7; v_call: TRBV4-2; cdr3_aa: CASSPGTSGTYEQYF; cdr3_nt: TGTGCCAGCAGCCCAGGGACTAGCGGAACCTACGAGCAGTACTTC
d_call: NA; clone_size: NA; j_call: TRBJ1-2; v_call: TRBV7-2; cdr3_aa: CASSPRGSSMATTPHGYTF; cdr3_nt: TGTGCCAGCAGCCCAAGAGGCAGCTCTATGGCTACCACACCGCATGGCTACACCTTC
d_call: TRBD1; clone_size: NA; j_call: TRBJ1-2; v_call: TRBV9; cdr3_aa: CASSPRQGHYGYTF; cdr3_nt: TGTGCCAGCAGCCCGCGACAGGGTCACTATGGCTACACCTTC
d_call: TRBD1; clone_size: NA; j_call: TRBJ2-3; v_call: TRBV7-3; cdr3_aa: CASSATGGADTQYF; cdr3_nt: TGTGCCAGCAGCGCCACAGGGGGCGCGGATACGCAGTATTTT
d_call: NA; clone_size: once; j_call: TRBJ2-7; v_call: TRBV11-2; cdr3_aa: CASSLRQTYEQYF; cdr3_nt: TGTGCCAGCAGCTTAAGACAGACCTACGAGCAGTACTTC
d_call: NA; clone_size: NA; j_call: TRBJ1-6; v_call: TRBV6-6; cdr3_aa: CASRRGRENSPLHF; cdr3_nt: TGTGCCAGCCGACGCGGGAGAGAGAATTCACCCCTCCACTTT
d_call: NA; clone_size: NA; j_call: TRBJ2-3; v_call: TRBV4-3; cdr3_aa: CASSQEGAGIADTQYF; cdr3_nt: TGCGCCAGCAGCCAAGAAGGGGCGGGAATAGCAGATACGCAGTATTTT